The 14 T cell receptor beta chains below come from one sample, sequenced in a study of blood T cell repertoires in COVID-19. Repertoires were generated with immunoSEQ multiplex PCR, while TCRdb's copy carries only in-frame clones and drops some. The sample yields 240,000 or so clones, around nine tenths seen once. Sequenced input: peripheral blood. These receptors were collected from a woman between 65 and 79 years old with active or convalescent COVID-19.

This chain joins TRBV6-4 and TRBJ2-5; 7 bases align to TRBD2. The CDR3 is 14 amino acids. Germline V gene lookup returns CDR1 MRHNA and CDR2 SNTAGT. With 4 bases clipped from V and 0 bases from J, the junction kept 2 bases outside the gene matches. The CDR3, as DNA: TGTGCCAGCAGTGCTGGGGGGGACCAAGAGACCCAGTACTTC. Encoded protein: CASSAGGDQETQYF.

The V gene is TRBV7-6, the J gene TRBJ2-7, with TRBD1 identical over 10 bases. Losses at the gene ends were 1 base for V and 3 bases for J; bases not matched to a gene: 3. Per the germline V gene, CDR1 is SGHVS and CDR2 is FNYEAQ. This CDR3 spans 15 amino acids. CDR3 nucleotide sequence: TGTGCCAGCAGCTTAGGGACAGGGGGTTTCTACGAGCAGTACTTC. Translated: CASSLGTGGFYEQYF. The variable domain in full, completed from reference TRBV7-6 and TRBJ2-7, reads GAGVSQSPRYKVTKRGQDVALRCDPISGHVSLYWYRQALGQGPEFLTYFNYEAQQDKSGLPNDRFSAERPEGSISTLTIQRTEQRDSAMYRCASSLGTGGFYEQYFGPGTRLTVT.

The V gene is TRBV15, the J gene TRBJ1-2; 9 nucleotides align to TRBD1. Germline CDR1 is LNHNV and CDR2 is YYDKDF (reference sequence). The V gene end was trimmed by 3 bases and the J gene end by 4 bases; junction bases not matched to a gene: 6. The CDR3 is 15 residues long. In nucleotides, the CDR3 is TGTGCCACCAGCAGGGACAGGGGAGAGGGCTATGGCTACACCTTC. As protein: CATSRDRGEGYGYTF.

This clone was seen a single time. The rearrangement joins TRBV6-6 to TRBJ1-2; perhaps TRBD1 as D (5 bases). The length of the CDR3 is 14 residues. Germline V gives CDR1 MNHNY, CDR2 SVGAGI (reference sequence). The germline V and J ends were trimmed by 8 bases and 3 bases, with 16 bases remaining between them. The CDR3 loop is CASLPPTAHYGYTF. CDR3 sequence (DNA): TGTGCCAGCCTACCCCCGACAGCGCACTATGGCTACACCTTC.

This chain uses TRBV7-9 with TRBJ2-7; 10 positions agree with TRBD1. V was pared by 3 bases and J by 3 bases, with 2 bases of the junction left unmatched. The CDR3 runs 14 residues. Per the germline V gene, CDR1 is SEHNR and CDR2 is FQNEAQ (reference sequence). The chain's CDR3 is CASSLGQGFYEQYF. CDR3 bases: TGTGCCAGCAGCTTGGGACAGGGGTTCTACGAGCAGTACTTC.

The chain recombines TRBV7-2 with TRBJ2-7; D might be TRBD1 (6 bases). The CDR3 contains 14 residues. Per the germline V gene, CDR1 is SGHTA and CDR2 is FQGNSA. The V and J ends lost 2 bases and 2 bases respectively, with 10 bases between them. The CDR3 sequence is CASSLQGPTYEQYF. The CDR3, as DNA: TGTGCCAGCAGCTTACAGGGGCCTACCTACGAGCAGTACTTC.

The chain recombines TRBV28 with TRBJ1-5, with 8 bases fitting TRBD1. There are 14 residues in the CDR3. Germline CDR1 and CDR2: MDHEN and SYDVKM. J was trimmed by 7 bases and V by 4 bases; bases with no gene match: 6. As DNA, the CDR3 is TGTGCCAGCAGTTCAAGGACAGGGAGACAGCCCCAGCATTTT. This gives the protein CASSSRTGRQPQHF.

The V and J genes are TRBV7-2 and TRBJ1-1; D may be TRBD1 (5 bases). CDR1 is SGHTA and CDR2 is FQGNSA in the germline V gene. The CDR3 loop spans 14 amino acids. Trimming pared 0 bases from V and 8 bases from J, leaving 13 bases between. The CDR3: CASSLAYPDREAFF. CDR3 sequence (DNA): TGTGCCAGCAGCTTAGCGTATCCCGACAGAGAAGCTTTCTTT.

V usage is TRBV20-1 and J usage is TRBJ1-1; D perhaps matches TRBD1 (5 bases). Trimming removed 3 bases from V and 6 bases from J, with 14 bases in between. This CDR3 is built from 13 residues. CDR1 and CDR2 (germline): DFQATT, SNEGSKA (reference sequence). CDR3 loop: CSASAGPMPEAFF. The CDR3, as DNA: TGCAGTGCTAGTGCAGGGCCTATGCCTGAAGCTTTCTTT.

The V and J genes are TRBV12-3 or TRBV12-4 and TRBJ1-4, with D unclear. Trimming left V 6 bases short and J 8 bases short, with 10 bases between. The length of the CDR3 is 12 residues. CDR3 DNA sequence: TGTGCCAGCAGACCTGGGCCGGAAAAACTGTTTTTT. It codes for CASRPGPEKLFF.

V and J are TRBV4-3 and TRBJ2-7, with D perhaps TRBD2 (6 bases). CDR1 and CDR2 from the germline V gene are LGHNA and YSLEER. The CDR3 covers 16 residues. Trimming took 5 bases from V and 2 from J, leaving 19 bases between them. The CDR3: CASSAVRGGGTYEQYF. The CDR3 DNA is TGCGCCAGCAGCGCCGTACGCGGCGGCGGGACCTACGAGCAGTACTTC.

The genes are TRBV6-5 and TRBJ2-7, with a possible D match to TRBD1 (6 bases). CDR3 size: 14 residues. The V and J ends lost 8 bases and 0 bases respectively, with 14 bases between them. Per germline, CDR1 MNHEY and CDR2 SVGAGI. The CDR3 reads CASRRTGSSYEQYF. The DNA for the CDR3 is TGTGCCAGCCGAAGAACAGGGAGCTCCTACGAGCAGTACTTC.

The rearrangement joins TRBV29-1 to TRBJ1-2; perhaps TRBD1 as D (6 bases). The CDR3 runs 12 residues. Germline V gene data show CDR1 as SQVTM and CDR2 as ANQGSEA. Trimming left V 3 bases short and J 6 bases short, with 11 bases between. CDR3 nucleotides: TGCAGCGTTGAGGGGGCAGCGAATGGCTACACCTTC. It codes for CSVEGAANGYTF. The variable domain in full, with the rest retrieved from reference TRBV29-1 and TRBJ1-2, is SAVISQKPSRDICQRGTSLTIQCQVDSQVTMMFWYRQQPGQSLTLIATANQGSEATYESGFVIDKFPISRPNLTFSTLTVSNMSPEDSSIYLCSVEGAANGYTFGSGTRLTVV.

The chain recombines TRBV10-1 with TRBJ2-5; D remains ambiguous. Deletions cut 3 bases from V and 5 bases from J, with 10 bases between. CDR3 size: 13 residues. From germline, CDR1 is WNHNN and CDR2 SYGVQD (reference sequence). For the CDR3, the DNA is TGCGCCAGCAGTGATTCCGGGTGGGAGACCCAGTACTTC. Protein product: CASSDSGWETQYF.